Included here is one TCR beta chain sequence, with context. The sample originates from a study of blood T cell repertoires in COVID-19. Sequenced by immunoSEQ multiplex PCR; TCRdb stores in-frame clones only, minus some. The sample consists of more than 350,000 clones, 85% to 90% of them appearing once. Resolution of symptoms, clearance, or two negative PCRs was present in recovered Cohort 3 donors. The CDR3 covers 17 residues. Germline V lookup: CDR1 LGHNA, CDR2 YNFKEQ. Losses at the gene ends were 2 bases for V and 1 base for J; bases not matched to a gene: 8. The sequencing sample was made of PBMCs or T cells enriched from blood (not recorded which). The rearrangement links TRBV4-2 to TRBJ1-3, with 7 bases lining up with TRBD1. The source of this sequence is a man aged 18 to 29 who had recovered from COVID-19. The CDR3 DNA follows: TGTGCCAGCAGCCAACCTAACAGGGGTCAGTCTGGAAACACCATATATTTT. This gives the protein CASSQPNRGQSGNTIYF.